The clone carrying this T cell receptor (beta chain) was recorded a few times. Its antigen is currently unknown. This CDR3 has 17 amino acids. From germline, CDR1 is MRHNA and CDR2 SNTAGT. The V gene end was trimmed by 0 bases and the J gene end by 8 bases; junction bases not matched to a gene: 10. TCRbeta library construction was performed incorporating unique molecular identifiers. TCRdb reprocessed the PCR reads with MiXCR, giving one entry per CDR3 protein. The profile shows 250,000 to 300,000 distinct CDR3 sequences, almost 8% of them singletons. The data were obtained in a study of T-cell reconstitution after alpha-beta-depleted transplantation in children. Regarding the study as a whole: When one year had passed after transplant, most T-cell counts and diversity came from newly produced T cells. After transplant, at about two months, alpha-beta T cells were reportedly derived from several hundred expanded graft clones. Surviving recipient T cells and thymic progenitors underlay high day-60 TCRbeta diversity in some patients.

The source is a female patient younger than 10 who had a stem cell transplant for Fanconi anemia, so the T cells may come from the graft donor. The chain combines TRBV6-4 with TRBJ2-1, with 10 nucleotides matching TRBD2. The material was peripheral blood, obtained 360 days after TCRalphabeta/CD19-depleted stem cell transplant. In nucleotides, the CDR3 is TGTGCCAGCAGTGACTCGCCCAGCGGGGGGGCCCAGGATGAGCAGTTCTTC. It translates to CASSDSPSGGAQDEQFF.